One sample yielded the 22 T cell receptor beta chains listed below, sequenced in a study of shared clonotypes between healthy human individuals. Profiling relied on immunoSEQ multiplex PCR, and the TCRdb table lists in-frame clones only, not all of them. The sample lists approximately 2.5 million clones, 80% to 95% occurring once. Sample: naive CD4+ T cells from PBMCs. Subset here: CD45RA+ positively selected. Every receptor here comes from a man between 18 and 35 years old in good health. Some clones in this sample may be carry-over from other donors' samples.

In regard to this clone: Distinct nucleotide sequences in the sample also encode this CDR3. The chain joins TRBV6-5 to TRBJ2-7; D is unclear. CDR1 is MNHEY, CDR2 SVGAGI, per germline. The V end was cut by 6 bases, the J end by 4 bases, with 7 bases between. CDR3 size: 11 residues. The DNA of the CDR3 is TGTGCCAGCAGGTCTACTTACGAGCAGTACTTC. The encoded protein is CASRSTYEQYF.

The chain employs TRBV4-2 and TRBJ2-3, with 7 nucleotides matching TRBD2. The CDR3 loop spans 14 amino acids. CDR1 and CDR2 (germline): LGHNA, YNFKEQ. V was pared by 4 bases and J by 2 bases, with 3 bases of the junction left unmatched. The CDR3 DNA is TGTGCCAGCAGCCCGGGGGGACCCACAGATACGCAGTATTTT. Amino acid sequence: CASSPGGPTDTQYF.

This clone was recorded once. The chain joins TRBV28 to TRBJ2-1, with D possibly TRBD1 on 5 matching bases. Trimming removed 4 bases from V and 5 bases from J, with 15 bases in between. CDR1 MDHEN and CDR2 SYDVKM come from the germline V gene. This CDR3 has 15 residues. CDR3 DNA: TGTGCCAGCAGTTATACAGGTAAACCGGACAATGAGCAGTTCTTC. It specifies CASSYTGKPDNEQFF.

The rearrangement links TRBV15 to TRBJ2-5; no reliable D call. Between the trimmed V and J ends, which lost 0 bases and 5 bases, there was a span of 10 bases. The CDR3 totals 14 residues. The germline V gene has CDR1 LNHNV and CDR2 YYDKDF (reference sequence). CDR3 DNA sequence: TGTGCCACCAGCAGAGATGGGGATGTGGAGACCCAGTACTTC. It yields the protein CATSRDGDVETQYF.

The V gene is TRBV10-3, the J gene TRBJ1-4; the D is unclear. Germline V gene lookup returns CDR1 ENHRY and CDR2 SYGVKD. The CDR3 is 14 amino acids. The V gene lost 6 bases and the J gene lost 6 bases, with 14 bases spanning the gap. In nucleotides, the CDR3 is TGTGCCATCAGCAGAGACCCCCGATATGAAAAACTGTTTTTT. Protein product: CAISRDPRYEKLFF.

The rearrangement links TRBV7-8 to TRBJ2-7, with 7 bases aligning to TRBD1. The CDR3 loop spans 16 amino acids. The V gene end was trimmed by 8 bases and the J gene end by 1 base; junction bases not matched to a gene: 14. CDR1 is SGHVS and CDR2 is FQNEAQ in the germline V gene. In DNA form, the CDR3 reads TGTGCCAGCTCGAACAGCGGACAGGCGCGATCCTACGAGCAGTACTTC. Its translation is CASSNSGQARSYEQYF.

Of note for this clone: This sample also contains other DNA sequences that code for the same CDR3. This chain connects TRBV6-1 to TRBJ1-5; D unresolved. CDR1 is MNHNS and CDR2 is SASEGT in the germline V gene. V lost 0 bases, J lost 3 bases, and 3 bases lay in between. The CDR3 is 13 amino acids. CDR3 loop: CASSEAVNQPQHF. The CDR3 DNA follows: TGTGCCAGCAGTGAAGCAGTCAATCAGCCCCAGCATTTT.

This rearrangement joins TRBV9 to TRBJ1-5; the D is unclear. Trimming shortened V by 4 bases and J by 7 bases, and 18 bases separated the two germline ends. The CDR3 sequence is 15 residues long. Germline V lookup: CDR1 SGDLS, CDR2 YYNGEE. The chain's CDR3 is CASSPLEGFDQPQHF. For the CDR3, the DNA is TGTGCCAGCAGCCCACTCGAGGGATTCGACCAGCCCCAGCATTTT.

This chain links TRBV5-1 with TRBJ1-5; D gene ambiguous. Per germline, CDR1 SGHRS and CDR2 YFSETQ. V lost 0 bases and J lost 3, with 13 bases in between. The CDR3 loop spans 16 amino acids. Written as DNA, the CDR3 is TGCGCCAGCAGCTTGGCCTTGCGCGGAATCAATCAGCCCCAGCATTTT. Its translation: CASSLALRGINQPQHF.

This clone was counted a single time. The chain joins TRBV27 to TRBJ2-1; TRBD2 is a possible D gene (7 bases). V lost 4 bases, J lost 8 bases, and 21 bases lay in between. The CDR3 sequence is 16 residues long. CDR1 and CDR2 (germline): MNHEY, SMNVEV (reference sequence). DNA for the CDR3: TGTGCCAGCAGTTGGGGGCGAAGCGGGATTTACGATGAGCAGTTCTTC. Translation: CASSWGRSGIYDEQFF.

As to this clone: The identical CDR3 is also encoded by other nucleotide sequences in the sample. V is TRBV5-1 and J is TRBJ2-1; 7 nucleotides align to TRBD2. J lost 4 bases, V lost 0 bases, and 4 bases had no gene match. The V gene's germline CDR1 is SGHRS and CDR2 YFSETQ. The CDR3 has 15 residues. Here the CDR3 DNA reads TGCGCCAGCAGCTTGGGCCTAGCGGTATACAATGAGCAGTTCTTC. Its translation: CASSLGLAVYNEQFF.

This chain joins TRBV27 and TRBJ2-4, with D possibly TRBD2 on 6 matching bases. The CDR3 runs to 15 residues. Trimming stripped 1 base from V and 3 bases from J, with 10 bases between. CDR1 MNHEY and CDR2 SMNVEV come from the germline V gene (reference sequence). Written as DNA, the CDR3 is TGTGCCAGCAGTTTATGGGGAGCGGGCAAAAACATTCAGTACTTC. It encodes CASSLWGAGKNIQYF.

This chain links TRBV30 with TRBJ2-3; no reliable D call. CDR3 size: 15 residues. V was cut by 2 bases and J by 3 bases, with 15 bases left in between. The germline V gene has CDR1 GTSNPN and CDR2 SVGIG (reference sequence). This CDR3 reads CAWSWQTPTTDTQYF. The CDR3 bases are TGTGCCTGGAGTTGGCAGACTCCTACGACAGATACGCAGTATTTT.

The V call is TRBV6-6, the J call TRBJ1-2, with a weak D call TRBD1 (6 bases). The CDR3 is made up of 15 amino acids. V was pared by 4 bases and J by 0 bases, with 12 bases between. Germline V CDR1 and CDR2: MNHNY, SVGAGI (reference sequence). CDR3 region: CASSSLGQTNYGYTF. DNA of the CDR3: TGTGCCAGCAGTTCTCTCGGACAGACTAACTATGGCTACACCTTC.

This chain connects TRBV5-1 to TRBJ1-1; the D is unclear. V lost 4 bases to trimming and J lost 4 bases, with 11 bases between them. The germline V gene has CDR1 SGHRS and CDR2 YFSETQ. The CDR3 loop spans 13 amino acids. This CDR3 is CASSPLAGTEAFF. DNA for the CDR3: TGCGCCAGCAGCCCCTTGGCCGGCACTGAAGCTTTCTTT.

The V gene is TRBV7-9, the J gene TRBJ1-1; 9 bases agree with TRBD1. Germline-derived CDR1 and CDR2 are SEHNR and FQNEAQ (reference sequence). Trimming removed 5 bases from V and 3 bases from J; junction bases left unmatched: 7. The CDR3 has 15 amino acids. The CDR3 sequence is CASSRTGVGYTEAFF. As DNA, the CDR3 is TGTGCCAGCAGCCGGACAGGGGTAGGATACACTGAAGCTTTCTTT.

The chain combines TRBV28 with TRBJ1-2, with TRBD1 matching over 8 bases. Germline CDR1 and CDR2: MDHEN and SYDVKM. After removal of 6 bases from V and 7 bases from J, the junction contained 10 bases not matched to a gene. This CDR3 is built from 14 residues. CDR3: CASRIGQGLSGYTF. CDR3 nucleotide sequence: TGTGCCAGCAGGATTGGACAGGGTTTGAGTGGCTACACCTTC.

The gene calls are TRBV11-2 and TRBJ2-7, with D unclear. V shed 5 bases and J shed 0 bases, with 11 bases lying between them. In germline, CDR1 is SGHAT, CDR2 FQNNGV. This CDR3 is 14 amino acids long. The CDR3 DNA follows: TGTGCCAGCAGCCCCTCGGTAGTCTCCTACGAGCAGTACTTC. It is translated as CASSPSVVSYEQYF.

This clone was seen only a few times. The chain uses TRBV19 and TRBJ1-4; a weak D match, TRBD1 (5 bases). Trimming took 6 bases from V and 8 from J, leaving 16 bases between them. The CDR3 spans 14 residues. Germline V gene data show CDR1 as LNHDA and CDR2 as SQIVND (reference sequence). CDR3 sequence reads: CASSKTDAFEKLFF. The CDR3 coding sequence is TGTGCCAGTAGCAAGACAGACGCCTTCGAAAAACTGTTTTTT.

The rearrangement joins TRBV28 to TRBJ2-1; TRBD1 matches at 10 bases. The junction had 10 bases not matched to a gene; V was cut back by 7 bases and J by 7 bases. Per germline, CDR1 MDHEN and CDR2 SYDVKM. This CDR3 contains 15 residues. As DNA, the CDR3 is TGTGCCAGCACGTCGGGACAGGGGAGAACAAATGAGCAGTTCTTC. Protein product: CASTSGQGRTNEQFF.

The chain couples TRBV20-1 to TRBJ2-5; D remains ambiguous. Germline V gene lookup returns CDR1 DFQATT and CDR2 SNEGSKA (reference sequence). The CDR3 totals 11 residues. V lost 6 bases, J lost 7 bases, and 12 bases lay in between. As DNA, the CDR3 is TGCAGTGCCCCAGGTCCCGCGACCCAGTACTTC. Translating it yields CSAPGPATQYF.

The V and J genes are TRBV4-1 and TRBJ2-1; tentative D call: TRBD2 (5 bases). CDR3 length: 19 amino acids. The V and J ends lost 3 bases and 9 bases respectively, with 30 bases between them. Germline CDR1 MGHRA, CDR2 YSYEKL. CDR3 DNA sequence: TGCGCCAGCAGCCAGGGGTCGAAATGGGATGAAGTTCGCACTAGTGAGCAGTTCTTC. Translated, it gives CASSQGSKWDEVRTSEQFF.